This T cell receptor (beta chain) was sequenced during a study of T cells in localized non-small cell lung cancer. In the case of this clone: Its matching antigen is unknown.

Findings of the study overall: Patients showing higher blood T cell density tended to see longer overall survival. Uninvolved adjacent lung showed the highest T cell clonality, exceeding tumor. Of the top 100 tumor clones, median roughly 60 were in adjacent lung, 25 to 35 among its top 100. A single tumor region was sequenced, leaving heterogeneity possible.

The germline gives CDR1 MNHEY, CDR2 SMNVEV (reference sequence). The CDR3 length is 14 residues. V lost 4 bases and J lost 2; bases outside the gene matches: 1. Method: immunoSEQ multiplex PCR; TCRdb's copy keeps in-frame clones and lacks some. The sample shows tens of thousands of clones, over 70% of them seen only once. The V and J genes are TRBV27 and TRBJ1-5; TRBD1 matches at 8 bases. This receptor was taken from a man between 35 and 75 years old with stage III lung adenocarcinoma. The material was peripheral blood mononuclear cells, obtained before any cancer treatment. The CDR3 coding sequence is TGTGCCAGCAGTTCGACAGGGGGCAATCAGCCCCAGCATTTT. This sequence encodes CASSSTGGNQPQHF.